The rows below give T cell receptor beta chains drawn from one sample of a study of T cells in Graves' hyperthyroidism and ophthalmopathy. TCRdb analysed the multiplex PCR reads with MiXCR anew, one entry per CDR3 protein. Of about 640,000 distinct CDR3 sequences in the sample, roughly 20% were seen once. The specimen was blood. The receptor set was obtained from a man aged 25-45 years with Graves' ophthalmopathy. The CDR3 runs from the conserved cysteine through the conserved F or W. A D gene is named only where the DNA matches it firmly. A clone size is listed for some rows: how often the clone was seen (once, few, many), or a class if it is expanded.

d_gene	v_gene	j_gene	abundance	CDR3aa	CDR3nt
TRBD2	TRBV5-1	TRBJ2-7	many	CASSLAGLAGNYEQYF	TGCGCCAGCAGCTTGGCGGGACTAGCGGGGAACTACGAGCAGTACTTC
TRBD2	TRBV11-2	TRBJ2-3	-	CASSLEASGGSWTDTQYF	TGTGCCAGCAGCTTAGAGGCCTCTGGCGGGAGCTGGACAGATACGCAGTATTTT
TRBD1	TRBV28	TRBJ2-2	few	CASTPGQHTGELFF	TGTGCCAGCACCCCGGGACAGCACACCGGGGAGCTGTTTTTT
TRBD1	TRBV6-1	TRBJ1-6	few	CASSQPGQGYNSPLHF	TGTGCCAGCAGTCAGCCCGGACAGGGTTATAATTCACCCCTCCACTTT
TRBD2	TRBV10-3	TRBJ2-1	-	CAIRAGTSDNEQFF	TGTGCCATCAGGGCCGGGACTAGCGATAATGAGCAGTTCTTC
-	TRBV5-6	TRBJ2-7	few	CASSSGAVSYEQYF	TGTGCCAGCAGCTCAGGGGCAGTGTCCTACGAGCAGTACTTC
-	TRBV4-2	TRBJ1-5	-	CASSQETTGWQPQHF	TGTGCCAGCAGCCAAGAAACTACAGGGTGGCAGCCCCAGCATTTT
TRBD1	TRBV28	TRBJ1-1	many	CASSRDREAFF	TGTGCCAGCAGTCGCGACAGGGAGGCTTTCTTT
-	TRBV19	TRBJ1-1	few	CASSTIQGLNTEAFF	TGTGCCAGTAGTACAATACAGGGCCTGAACACTGAAGCTTTCTTT
-	TRBV20-1	TRBJ2-3	-	CSARGRWNTDTQYF	TGCAGTGCTAGAGGAAGGTGGAACACAGATACGCAGTATTTT
-	TRBV4-1	TRBJ1-4	-	CASSLLPREKLFF	TGCGCCAGCAGCCTGTTACCGAGGGAAAAACTGTTTTTT
-	TRBV20-1	TRBJ2-1	-	CSAQASSYNEQFF	TGCAGTGCTCAGGCCAGCTCCTACAATGAGCAGTTCTTC
TRBD1	TRBV11-2	TRBJ2-1	many	CASIPYPGTGNSYNEQFF	TGTGCCAGCATCCCTTACCCAGGGACAGGGAACTCCTACAATGAGCAGTTCTTC
TRBD2	TRBV9	TRBJ2-7	-	CASSVDAGGYYEQYF	TGTGCCAGCAGCGTAGATGCGGGGGGTTACTACGAGCAGTACTTC
TRBD2	TRBV4-3	TRBJ2-7	-	CASSQGSASGYEQYF	TGCGCCAGCAGCCAAGGTTCTGCTAGCGGTTACGAGCAGTACTTC
TRBD1	TRBV7-3	TRBJ1-2	few	CASSYYQGAGYGYTF	TGTGCCAGCAGCTACTATCAGGGGGCAGGCTATGGCTACACCTTC
TRBD2	TRBV5-1	TRBJ2-2	many	CASSERTRAGELFF	TGCGCCAGCAGCGAAAGGACTAGGGCCGGGGAGCTGTTTTTT
TRBD2	TRBV28	TRBJ2-7	many	CASSSGTSSNEQYF	TGTGCCAGCAGTAGTGGGACTAGCTCCAACGAGCAGTACTTC
-	TRBV2	TRBJ2-1	many	CASSDGTTRINEQFF	TGTGCCAGCAGTGACGGGACCACCAGAATCAATGAGCAGTTCTTC
TRBD2	TRBV27	TRBJ2-5	few	CASSHLSGREETQYF	TGTGCCAGCAGTCACCTTAGCGGGAGAGAAGAGACCCAGTACTTC
-	TRBV20-1	TRBJ2-1	many	CSARTESSYNEQFF	TGCAGTGCTAGGACTGAGAGCTCCTACAATGAGCAGTTCTTC
TRBD1	TRBV9	TRBJ2-2	-	CASSVAQGVRAGELFF	TGTGCCAGCAGCGTAGCACAGGGGGTAAGGGCCGGGGAGCTGTTTTTT
-	TRBV5-1	TRBJ2-3	many	CASSLGPSRSTDTQYF	TGCGCCAGCAGCTTAGGTCCTAGCAGGAGCACAGATACGCAGTATTTT
-	TRBV6-2/TRBV6-3	TRBJ2-5	-	CASSWAWGTQYF	TGTGCCAGCAGTTGGGCTTGGGGGACCCAGTACTTC
TRBD2	TRBV7-2	TRBJ2-7	many	CASSATSGRYEQYF	TGTGCCAGCAGCGCTACTAGCGGGCGCTACGAGCAGTACTTC
-	TRBV7-3	TRBJ2-5	-	CASSRTGTRSETQYF	TGTGCCAGCAGCCGGACCGGGACTCGGAGTGAGACCCAGTACTTC
TRBD2	TRBV28	TRBJ2-1	-	CASTFSGRAWHEQFF	TGTGCCAGCACTTTTAGCGGGAGGGCCTGGCATGAGCAGTTCTTC